This TCR beta chain appears in the sequencing data of a study of PD-1 blockade in classical Hodgkin lymphoma. Findings and caveats of the study: Complete responders started with a diversity level that resembled newly diagnosed patients at baseline.

TCRdb's copy holds only in-frame clones and misses some; the assay was immunoSEQ multiplex PCR. The sample shows just over 50,000 clones, around two thirds of them seen only once. CDR3 length equals 14 residues. V lost 1 base to trimming and J lost 6 bases, with 12 bases between them. CDR1 and CDR2 (germline): SGHNT, YYREEE (reference sequence). With respect to this clone: As yet, its antigen is unknown.

Autologous stem cell transplantation was followed by relapse in every patient, and brentuximab vedotin exposure varied. The chain recombines TRBV5-4 with TRBJ2-3, with D unclear. The receptor was isolated from a human donor with classical Hodgkin lymphoma. The sequences come from peripheral blood mononuclear cells (PBMCs), collected before the second cycle of nivolumab. The CDR3 is CASSLRPAVDTQYF. DNA of the CDR3: TGTGCCAGCAGCTTGCGACCCGCGGTGGATACGCAGTATTTT. Full variable domain (remainder filled in from reference TRBV5-4 and TRBJ2-3): ETGVTQSPTHLIKTRGQQVTLRCSSQSGHNTVSWYQQALGQGPQFIFQYYREEENGRGNFPPRFSGLQFPNYSSELNVNALELDDSALYLCASSLRPAVDTQYFGPGTRLTVL.